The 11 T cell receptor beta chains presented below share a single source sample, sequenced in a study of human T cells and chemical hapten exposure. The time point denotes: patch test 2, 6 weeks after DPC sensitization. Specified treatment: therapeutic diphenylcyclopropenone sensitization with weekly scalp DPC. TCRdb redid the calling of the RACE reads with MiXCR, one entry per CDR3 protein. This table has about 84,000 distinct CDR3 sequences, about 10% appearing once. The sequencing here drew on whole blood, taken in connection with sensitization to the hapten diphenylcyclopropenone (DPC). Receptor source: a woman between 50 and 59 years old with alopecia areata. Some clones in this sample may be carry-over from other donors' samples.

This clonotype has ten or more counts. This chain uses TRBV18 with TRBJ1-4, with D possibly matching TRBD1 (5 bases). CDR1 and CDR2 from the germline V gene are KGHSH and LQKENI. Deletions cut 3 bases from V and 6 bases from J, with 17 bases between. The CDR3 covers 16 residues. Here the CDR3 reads CASSPADSTYDEKLFF. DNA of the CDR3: TGTGCCAGCTCACCGGCAGACAGTACTTATGATGAAAAACTGTTTTTT.

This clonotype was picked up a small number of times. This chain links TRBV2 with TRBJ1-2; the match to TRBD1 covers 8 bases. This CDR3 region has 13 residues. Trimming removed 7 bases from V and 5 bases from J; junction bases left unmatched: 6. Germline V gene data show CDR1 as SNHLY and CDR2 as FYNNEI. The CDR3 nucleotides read TGTGCCAGCACCTATACAGGGGGTTATGGCTACACCTTC. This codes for CASTYTGGYGYTF. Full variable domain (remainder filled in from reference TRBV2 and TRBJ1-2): EPEVTQTPSHQVTQMGQEVILRCVPISNHLYFYWYRQILGQKVEFLVSFYNNEISEKSEIFDDQFSVERPDGSNFTLKIRSTKLEDSAMYFCASTYTGGYGYTFGSGTRLTVV.

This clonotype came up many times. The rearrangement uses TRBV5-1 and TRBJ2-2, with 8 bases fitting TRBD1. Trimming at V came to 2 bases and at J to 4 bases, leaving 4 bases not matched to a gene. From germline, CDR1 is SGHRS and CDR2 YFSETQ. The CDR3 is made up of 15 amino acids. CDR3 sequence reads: CASSFGQGGTGELFF. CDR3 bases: TGCGCCAGCAGCTTCGGACAGGGAGGCACCGGGGAGCTGTTTTTT.

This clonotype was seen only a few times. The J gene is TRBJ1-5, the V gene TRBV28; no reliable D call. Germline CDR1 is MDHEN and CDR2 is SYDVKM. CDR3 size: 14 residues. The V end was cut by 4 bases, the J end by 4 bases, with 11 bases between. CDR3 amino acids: CASSSASLNQPQHF. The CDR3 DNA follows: TGTGCCAGCAGTTCTGCGTCTCTGAATCAGCCCCAGCATTTT.

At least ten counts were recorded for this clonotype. In DNA form, the CDR3 reads TGTGCCAGCAGCCTAGGCGCAGGGATCTCCTACAATGAGCAGTTCTTC. It yields the protein CASSLGAGISYNEQFF. The rearrangement joins TRBV9 to TRBJ2-1; weak D call: TRBD1 (5 bases). V was cut by 4 bases and J by 0 bases, with 14 bases left in between. The CDR3 has 16 residues. CDR1 is SGDLS and CDR2 is YYNGEE in the germline V gene.

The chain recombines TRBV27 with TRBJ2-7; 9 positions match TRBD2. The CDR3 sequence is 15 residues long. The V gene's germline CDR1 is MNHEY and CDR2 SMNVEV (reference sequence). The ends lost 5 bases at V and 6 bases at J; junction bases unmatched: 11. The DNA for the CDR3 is TGTGCCAGCAGTCCCCTGGCGGGAGGGCTTCGCGAGCAGTACTTC. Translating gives CASSPLAGGLREQYF.

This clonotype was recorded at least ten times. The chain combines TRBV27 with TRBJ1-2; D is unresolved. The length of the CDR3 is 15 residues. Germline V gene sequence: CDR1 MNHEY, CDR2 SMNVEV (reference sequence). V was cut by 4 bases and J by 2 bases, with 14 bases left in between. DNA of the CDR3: TGTGCCAGCAGTTCCCGTTCGGTTTTAAACTATGGCTACACCTTC. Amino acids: CASSSRSVLNYGYTF.

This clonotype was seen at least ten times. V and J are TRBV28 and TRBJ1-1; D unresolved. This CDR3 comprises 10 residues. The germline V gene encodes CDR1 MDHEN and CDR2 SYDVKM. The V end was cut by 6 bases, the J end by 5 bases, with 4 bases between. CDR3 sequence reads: CASRGTEAFF. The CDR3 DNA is TGTGCCAGCAGGGGGACTGAAGCTTTCTTT.

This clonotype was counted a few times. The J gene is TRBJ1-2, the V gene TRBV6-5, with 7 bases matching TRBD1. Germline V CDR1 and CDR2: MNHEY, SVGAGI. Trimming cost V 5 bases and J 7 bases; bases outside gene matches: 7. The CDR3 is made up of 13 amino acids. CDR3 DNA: TGTGCCAGCAGTCCCGGGACAGCTCTTGGCTACACCTTC. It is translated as CASSPGTALGYTF.

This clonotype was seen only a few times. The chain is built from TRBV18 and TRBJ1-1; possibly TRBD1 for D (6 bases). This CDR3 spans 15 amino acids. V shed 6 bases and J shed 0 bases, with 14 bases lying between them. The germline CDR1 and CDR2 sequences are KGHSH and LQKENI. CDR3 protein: CASSQNRVMNTEAFF. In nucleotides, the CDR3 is TGTGCCAGCTCGCAGAACAGGGTTATGAACACTGAAGCTTTCTTT. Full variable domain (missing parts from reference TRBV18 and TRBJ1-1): NAGVMQNPRHLVRRRGQEARLRCSPMKGHSHVYWYRQLPEEGLKFMVYLQKENIIDESGMPKERFSAEFPKEGPSILRIQQVVRGDSAAYFCASSQNRVMNTEAFFGQGTRLTVV.

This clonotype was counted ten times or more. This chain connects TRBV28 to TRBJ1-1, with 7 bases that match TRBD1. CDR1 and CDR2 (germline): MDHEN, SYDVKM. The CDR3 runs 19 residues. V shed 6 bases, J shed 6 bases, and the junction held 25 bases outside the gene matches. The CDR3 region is CASRKPRQGGLLGGPEAFF. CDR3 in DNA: TGTGCCAGCAGAAAACCACGACAGGGAGGGCTTTTGGGGGGCCCTGAAGCTTTCTTT.